A selection of T cell receptor beta chains follows, all from one sample in a study of blood T cell repertoires in COVID-19. Assay used: immunoSEQ multiplex PCR; TCRdb lists only in-frame clones, some missing. The table lists over 250,000 clones, 75% to 90% of them singletons, with about 2.2% in the top ten. The material sequenced was PBMCs or T cells enriched from blood (not recorded which). The receptor source for this set is a woman in her late teens or twenties who had recovered from COVID-19. The CDR3 runs from the conserved cysteine through the conserved F or W. A D gene is named only where the DNA matches it firmly. Size is stated for part of the rows, as once, few or many counts, or as a class when the clone is expanded.

clone_size,v_call,j_call,d_call,cdr3_aa,cdr3_nt
NA,TRBV24-1,TRBJ2-7,TRBD1,CATSGDRTQQYF,TGTGCCACCAGCGGGGACAGGACACAGCAGTACTTC
NA,TRBV6-4,TRBJ1-4,NA,CASSWRPNEKLFF,TGTGCCAGCTCGTGGAGGCCTAATGAAAAACTGTTTTTT
NA,TRBV9,TRBJ2-1,TRBD2,CASSEGSGAFEQFF,TGTGCCAGCAGCGAGGGTAGCGGGGCTTTCGAGCAGTTCTTC
NA,TRBV19,TRBJ2-1,TRBD2,CASSIPGLAGGVYNEQFF,TGTGCCAGTAGTATCCCGGGACTAGCGGGGGGGGTATACAATGAGCAGTTCTTC
NA,TRBV6-4,TRBJ1-2,NA,CASSAPGGYGYTF,TGTGCCAGCAGCGCCCCCGGGGGCTATGGCTACACCTTC
once,TRBV10-3,TRBJ1-2,TRBD1,CAIRVDRGPGYTF,TGTGCCATCAGGGTGGACAGGGGGCCTGGCTACACCTTC
NA,TRBV10-1,TRBJ2-7,TRBD1,CASGDRDEQYF,TGCGCCAGCGGCGACAGGGACGAGCAGTACTTC
once,TRBV10-2,TRBJ1-5,NA,CASTADLNQPQHF,TGCGCCAGCACAGCCGACTTAAATCAGCCCCAGCATTTT
NA,TRBV4-2,TRBJ1-1,TRBD1,CASSQEGTGGDSVTEAFF,TGTGCCAGCAGCCAAGAAGGGACAGGGGGCGATTCTGTCACTGAAGCTTTCTTT
NA,TRBV2,TRBJ2-5,NA,CASSEGRADQETQYF,TGTGCCAGCAGTGAAGGCAGGGCCGACCAAGAGACCCAGTACTTC
few,TRBV18,TRBJ1-5,NA,CASSPSPTKELPQHF,TGTGCCAGCTCACCCTCTCCGACAAAAGAGCTGCCCCAGCATTTT
NA,TRBV10-1,TRBJ2-1,TRBD2,CASSVALSGALDEQFF,TGCGCCAGCAGTGTGGCTCTTAGCGGGGCGTTGGATGAGCAGTTCTTC
NA,TRBV5-1,TRBJ1-2,TRBD1,CASSLEGQGAQGYTF,TGCGCCAGCAGCTTGGAGGGACAGGGGGCGCAGGGCTACACCTTC
once,TRBV7-9,TRBJ2-3,NA,CASRPVLDTQYF,TGTGCCAGCAGGCCGGTTTTGGATACGCAGTATTTT
once,TRBV19,TRBJ1-5,NA,CASSISRGSNQPQHF,TGTGCCAGTAGTATTTCAAGGGGGAGCAATCAGCCCCAGCATTTT
NA,TRBV29-1,TRBJ2-1,TRBD1,CSASQGARNNEQFF,TGCAGCGCATCACAGGGGGCGCGGAACAATGAGCAGTTCTTC
NA,TRBV29-1,TRBJ1-1,TRBD1,CSVVRQGAGGTEAFF,TGCAGCGTTGTACGACAGGGGGCGGGTGGCACTGAAGCTTTCTTT
NA,TRBV3-1/TRBV3-2,TRBJ1-2,TRBD1,CASSPGQGAYNGYTF,TGTGCCAGCAGCCCCGGACAGGGGGCGTATAACGGCTACACCTTC
NA,TRBV5-1,TRBJ2-7,NA,CASSSMTDYYEQYF,TGCGCCAGCAGCTCAATGACAGATTACTACGAGCAGTACTTC
NA,TRBV11-3,TRBJ1-1,TRBD1,CASSLGGGNTEAFF,TGTGCCAGCAGCTTAGGAGGGGGCAACACTGAAGCTTTCTTT
once,TRBV10-3,TRBJ2-3,TRBD2,CAISARTSPDTQYF,TGTGCCATCAGTGCCCGGACTAGCCCAGATACGCAGTATTTT
few,TRBV5-4,TRBJ1-2,NA,CASRGEGGLNGYTF,TGTGCCAGCAGAGGGGAGGGGGGTTTGAATGGCTACACCTTC
NA,TRBV19,TRBJ1-4,NA,CASSIAQGEKLFF,TGTGCCAGTAGTATAGCCCAGGGAGAAAAACTGTTTTTT
NA,TRBV10-1,TRBJ2-1,TRBD1,CASSEPTGEQFF,TGCGCCAGCAGTGAGCCAACAGGGGAACAGTTCTTC
NA,TRBV27,TRBJ2-7,NA,CASSLDGDGSYEQYF,TGTGCCAGCAGTTTGGACGGGGATGGGTCCTACGAGCAGTACTTC
NA,TRBV12-3/TRBV12-4,TRBJ1-5,NA,CASSLRDQPQHF,TGTGCCAGCAGTTTAAGAGATCAGCCCCAGCATTTT
NA,TRBV27,TRBJ2-5,NA,CASSPLAGETQYF,TGTGCCAGCAGTCCCCTTGCGGGGGAGACCCAGTACTTC
NA,TRBV7-9,TRBJ1-2,TRBD1,CASIPTGEVVNGYTF,TGTGCCAGCATCCCTACAGGGGAGGTCGTAAATGGCTACACCTTC
NA,TRBV6-4,TRBJ2-2,TRBD2,CASSDSALAGVNTGELFF,TGTGCCAGCAGTGACTCGGCACTAGCGGGGGTTAACACCGGGGAGCTGTTTTTT
NA,TRBV5-4,TRBJ2-1,TRBD2,CASSPRGGGAFNNEQFF,TGTGCCAGCAGCCCGAGGGGCGGGGGGGCCTTTAACAATGAGCAGTTCTTC
NA,TRBV14,TRBJ1-1,NA,CASSNGRGTEAFF,TGTGCCAGCAGCAACGGCCGGGGAACTGAAGCTTTCTTT
NA,TRBV20-1,TRBJ2-1,TRBD2,CSASFRGGVDNEQFF,TGCAGTGCTAGTTTCCGCGGGGGGGTAGACAATGAGCAGTTCTTC
few,TRBV19,TRBJ1-6,TRBD1,CASRGQVNNSPLHF,TGTGCCAGTAGGGGACAGGTGAATAATTCACCCCTCCACTTT
NA,TRBV5-5,TRBJ2-2,NA,CASSYGLVGELFF,TGTGCCAGCAGCTACGGACTGGTCGGGGAGCTGTTTTTT
NA,TRBV6-5,TRBJ1-5,NA,CAAGSNQPQHF,TGTGCCGCGGGAAGCAATCAGCCCCAGCATTTT
NA,TRBV28,TRBJ1-1,NA,CASSRGSDTEAFF,TGTGCCAGTTCCCGGGGGTCGGACACTGAAGCTTTCTTT
NA,TRBV18,TRBJ1-2,TRBD1,CASSQGTGAYGYTF,TGTGCCAGCTCACAGGGGACAGGGGCCTATGGCTACACCTTC
NA,TRBV25-1,TRBJ1-1,TRBD1,CASSESTGWDTEAFF,TGTGCCAGCAGTGAATCGACAGGGTGGGACACTGAAGCTTTCTTT
NA,TRBV6-5,TRBJ2-7,NA,CASSSSSYEQYF,TGTGCCAGCAGTTCTAGCTCCTACGAGCAGTACTTC
few,TRBV14,TRBJ2-7,TRBD1,CASSSYTGDYEQYF,TGTGCCAGCAGCAGTTATACAGGGGACTACGAGCAGTACTTC
NA,TRBV2,TRBJ2-7,TRBD2,CASSEQRGYYEQYF,TGTGCCAGCAGTGAACAGCGGGGGTACTACGAGCAGTACTTC
NA,TRBV11-2,TRBJ2-7,TRBD2,CASSLLAGGPSYEQYF,TGTGCCAGCAGCTTACTCGCGGGGGGCCCGTCCTACGAGCAGTACTTC
once,TRBV6-6,TRBJ1-6,NA,CASSPLSSYNSPLHF,TGTGCCAGCAGCCCCTTGAGCTCCTATAATTCACCCCTCCACTTT
NA,TRBV30,TRBJ1-4,NA,CAWSDRTVFNEKLFF,TGTGCCTGGAGTGATAGGACAGTTTTTAATGAAAAACTGTTTTTT
NA,TRBV30,TRBJ1-5,TRBD1,CAWTQGAYQPQHF,TGTGCCTGGACCCAGGGGGCGTATCAGCCCCAGCATTTT
NA,TRBV5-4,TRBJ1-6,TRBD1,CASSSDRGYNSPLHF,TGTGCCAGCAGCTCCGACAGGGGATATAATTCACCCCTCCACTTT
NA,TRBV7-2,TRBJ2-5,NA,CASSLGALEETQYF,TGTGCCAGCAGCTTAGGAGCGCTAGAAGAGACCCAGTACTTC